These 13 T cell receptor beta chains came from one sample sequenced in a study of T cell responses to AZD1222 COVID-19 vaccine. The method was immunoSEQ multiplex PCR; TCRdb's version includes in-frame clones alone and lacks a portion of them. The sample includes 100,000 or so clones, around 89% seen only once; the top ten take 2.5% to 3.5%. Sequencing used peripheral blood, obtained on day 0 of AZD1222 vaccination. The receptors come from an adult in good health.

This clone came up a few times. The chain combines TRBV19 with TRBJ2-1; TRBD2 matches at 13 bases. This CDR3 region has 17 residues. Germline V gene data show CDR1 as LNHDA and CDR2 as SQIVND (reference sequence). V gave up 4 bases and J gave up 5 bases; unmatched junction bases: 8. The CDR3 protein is CASSTQGLAGPNNEQFF. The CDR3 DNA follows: TGTGCCAGTAGTACCCAGGGACTAGCGGGACCAAACAATGAGCAGTTCTTC.

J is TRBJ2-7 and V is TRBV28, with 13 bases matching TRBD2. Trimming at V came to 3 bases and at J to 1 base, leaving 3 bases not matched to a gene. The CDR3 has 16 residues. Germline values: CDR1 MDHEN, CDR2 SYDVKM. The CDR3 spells CASSFGLAGVSYEQYF. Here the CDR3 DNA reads TGTGCCAGCAGTTTCGGACTAGCGGGAGTTTCCTACGAGCAGTACTTC. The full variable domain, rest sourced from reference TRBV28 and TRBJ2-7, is DVKVTQSSRYLVKRTGEKVFLECVQDMDHENMFWYRQDPGLGLRLIYFSYDVKMKEKGDIPEGYSVSREKKERFSLILESASTNQTSMYLCASSFGLAGVSYEQYFGPGTRLTVT.

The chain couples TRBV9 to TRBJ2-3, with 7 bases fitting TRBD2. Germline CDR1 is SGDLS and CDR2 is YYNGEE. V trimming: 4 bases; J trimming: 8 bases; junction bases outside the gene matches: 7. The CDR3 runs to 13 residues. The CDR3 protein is CASSLAGAVTQYF. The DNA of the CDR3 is TGTGCCAGCAGCCTGGCGGGAGCGGTTACGCAGTATTTT.

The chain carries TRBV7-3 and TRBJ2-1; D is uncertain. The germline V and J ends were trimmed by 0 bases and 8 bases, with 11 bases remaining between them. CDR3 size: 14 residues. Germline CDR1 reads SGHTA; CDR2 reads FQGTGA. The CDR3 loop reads CASSLTVGNDEQFF. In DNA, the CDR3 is TGTGCCAGCAGCTTAACGGTGGGAAATGATGAGCAGTTCTTC.

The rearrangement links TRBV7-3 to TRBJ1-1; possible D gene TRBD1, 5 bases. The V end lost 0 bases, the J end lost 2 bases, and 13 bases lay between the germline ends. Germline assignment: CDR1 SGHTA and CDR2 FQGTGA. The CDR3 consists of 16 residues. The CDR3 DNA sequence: TGTGCCAGCAGCTTAACCCCGTCAGGGATAAACACTGAAGCTTTCTTT. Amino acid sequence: CASSLTPSGINTEAFF.

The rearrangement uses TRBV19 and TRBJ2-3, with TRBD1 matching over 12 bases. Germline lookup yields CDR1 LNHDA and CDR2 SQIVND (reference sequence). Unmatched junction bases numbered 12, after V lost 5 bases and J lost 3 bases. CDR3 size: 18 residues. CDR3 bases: TGTGCCAGTAGTTATGGGGGACAGGGGGCTGTCTTTACAGATACGCAGTATTTT. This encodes CASSYGGQGAVFTDTQYF.

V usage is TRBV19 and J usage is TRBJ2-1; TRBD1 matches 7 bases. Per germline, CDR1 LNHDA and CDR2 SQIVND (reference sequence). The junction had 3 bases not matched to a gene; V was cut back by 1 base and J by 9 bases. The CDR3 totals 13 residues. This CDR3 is CASSIVAGGEQFF. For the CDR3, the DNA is TGTGCCAGTAGTATAGTGGCAGGGGGTGAGCAGTTCTTC.

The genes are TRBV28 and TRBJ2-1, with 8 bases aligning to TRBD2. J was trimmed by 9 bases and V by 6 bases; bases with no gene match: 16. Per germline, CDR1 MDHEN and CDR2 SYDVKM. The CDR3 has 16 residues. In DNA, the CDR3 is TGTGCCAGCAGGAATGGTGGACGGGAGGGCCTCGGTGAGCAGTTCTTC. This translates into CASRNGGREGLGEQFF.

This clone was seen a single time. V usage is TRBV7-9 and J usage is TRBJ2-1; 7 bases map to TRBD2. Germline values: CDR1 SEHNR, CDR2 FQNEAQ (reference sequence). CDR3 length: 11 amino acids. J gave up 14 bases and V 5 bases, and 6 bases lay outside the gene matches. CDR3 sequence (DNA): TGTGCCAGCAGCCTTAGCGGGTCAAAGTTCTTC. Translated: CASSLSGSKFF.

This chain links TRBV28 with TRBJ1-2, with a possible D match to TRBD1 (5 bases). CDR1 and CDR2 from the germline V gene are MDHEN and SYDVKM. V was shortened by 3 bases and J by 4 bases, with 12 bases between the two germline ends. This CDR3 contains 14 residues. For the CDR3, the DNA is TGTGCCAGCAGTTTCCGGGGACCGTCCTATGGCTACACCTTC. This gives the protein CASSFRGPSYGYTF.

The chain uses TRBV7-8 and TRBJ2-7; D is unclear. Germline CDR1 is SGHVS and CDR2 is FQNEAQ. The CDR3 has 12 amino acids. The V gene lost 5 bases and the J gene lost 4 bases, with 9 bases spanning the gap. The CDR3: CASSPIEYEQYF. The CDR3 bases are TGTGCCAGCAGCCCCATAGAATACGAGCAGTACTTC.

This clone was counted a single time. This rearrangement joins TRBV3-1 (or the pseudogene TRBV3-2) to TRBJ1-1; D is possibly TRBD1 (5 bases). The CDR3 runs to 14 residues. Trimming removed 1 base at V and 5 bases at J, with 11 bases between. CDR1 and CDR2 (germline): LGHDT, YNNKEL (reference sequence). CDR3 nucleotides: TGTGCCAGCAGCCAAGCAGGGTCGAAGACTGAAGCTTTCTTT. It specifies CASSQAGSKTEAFF.

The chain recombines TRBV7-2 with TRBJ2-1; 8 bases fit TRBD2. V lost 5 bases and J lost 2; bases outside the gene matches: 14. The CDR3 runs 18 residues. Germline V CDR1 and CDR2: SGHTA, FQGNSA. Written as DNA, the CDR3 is TGTGCCAGCAGCCCCCCAGAATTAAGCGGGAGCCCCTACAATGAGCAGTTCTTC. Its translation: CASSPPELSGSPYNEQFF.